This T cell receptor beta chain was profiled in a study of blood T cell repertoires in COVID-19. Study in general: PBMCs, B-cell-depleted T cells, or T cells provided the cDNA or gDNA that made up the material.

In terms of age and location, participants ranged from roughly 18 to 100 years and lived in about two dozen US areas. Participants' own reports of clinical history determined their cohort assignment. Libraries were prepared by immunoSEQ multiplex PCR; TCRdb keeps only in-frame clonotypes and omits some of them. The sample lists around 290,000 clones, roughly nine tenths occurring once. The sample holds many counts of this clone. The V segment lost 5 bases and the J segment 4 bases; nucleotides outside the gene matches: 16. Germline V gene data show CDR1 as SEHNR and CDR2 as FQNEAQ (reference sequence). The length of the CDR3 is 18 residues.

V and J are TRBV7-9 and TRBJ2-1; 8 positions match TRBD1. Input material: PBMCs or T cells enriched from blood (not recorded which). This TCR derives from a woman between 18 and 29 years old who had recovered from COVID-19. The CDR3 region is CASSPKLKTGDKYNEQFF. CDR3 DNA: TGTGCCAGCAGCCCTAAACTTAAGACAGGGGACAAATACAATGAGCAGTTCTTC. The full variable domain, its missing parts supplied by reference TRBV7-9 and TRBJ2-1, is DTGVSQNPRHKITKRGQNVTFRCDPISEHNRLYWYRQTLGQGPEFLTYFQNEAQLEKSRLLSDRFSAERPKGSFSTLEIQRTEQGDSAMYLCASSPKLKTGDKYNEQFFGPGTRLTVL.